This T cell receptor (beta chain) was captured by sequencing in a study of OX40 agonist ivuxolimab in advanced cancers. Study-wide points: Expanded clones were, on average, more numerous among CD8+ T cells than CD4+. Clones of CD4+ and CD8+ blood T cells grew by week 6 at doses of 0.1 to 3.0 mg/kg.

Measured with immunoSEQ multiplex PCR; TCRdb has only the in-frame clones, and not every one. The sample comprises about 110,000 clones, 91% of which are singletons, and approximately 0.69% rests with the top ten. V lost 5 bases to trimming and J lost 4 bases, with 14 bases between them. The CDR3 spans 14 residues. CDR1 LNHDA and CDR2 SQIVND come from the germline V gene (reference sequence). About this clone: The antigen remains undetermined.

The V and J genes are TRBV19 and TRBJ1-1; D unresolved. The input for sequencing was CD4+ or CD8+ T cells sorted from blood, taken in a trial of the OX40 agonist ivuxolimab. This clonotype was sampled from an adult with an advanced solid tumor such as melanoma, head and neck, liver or kidney cancer. The CDR3 loop is CASSPRREGTEAFF. The CDR3 DNA reads as TGTGCCAGTAGTCCCCGACGGGAGGGCACTGAAGCTTTCTTT.